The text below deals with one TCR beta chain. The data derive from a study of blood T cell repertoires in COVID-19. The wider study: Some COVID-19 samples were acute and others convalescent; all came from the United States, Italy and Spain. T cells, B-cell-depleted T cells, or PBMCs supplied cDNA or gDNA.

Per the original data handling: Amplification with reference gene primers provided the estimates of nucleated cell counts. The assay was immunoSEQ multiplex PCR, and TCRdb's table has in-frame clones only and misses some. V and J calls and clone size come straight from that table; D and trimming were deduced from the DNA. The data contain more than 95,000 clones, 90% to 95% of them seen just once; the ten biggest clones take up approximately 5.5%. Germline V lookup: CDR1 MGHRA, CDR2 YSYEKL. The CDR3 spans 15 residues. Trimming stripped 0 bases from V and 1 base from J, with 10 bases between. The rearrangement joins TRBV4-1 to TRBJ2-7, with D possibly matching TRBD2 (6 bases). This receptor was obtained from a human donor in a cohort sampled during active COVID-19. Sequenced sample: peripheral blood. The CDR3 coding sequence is TGCGCCAGCAGCCAAGAGATAGGAGGGTCCTACGAGCAGTACTTC. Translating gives CASSQEIGGSYEQYF.